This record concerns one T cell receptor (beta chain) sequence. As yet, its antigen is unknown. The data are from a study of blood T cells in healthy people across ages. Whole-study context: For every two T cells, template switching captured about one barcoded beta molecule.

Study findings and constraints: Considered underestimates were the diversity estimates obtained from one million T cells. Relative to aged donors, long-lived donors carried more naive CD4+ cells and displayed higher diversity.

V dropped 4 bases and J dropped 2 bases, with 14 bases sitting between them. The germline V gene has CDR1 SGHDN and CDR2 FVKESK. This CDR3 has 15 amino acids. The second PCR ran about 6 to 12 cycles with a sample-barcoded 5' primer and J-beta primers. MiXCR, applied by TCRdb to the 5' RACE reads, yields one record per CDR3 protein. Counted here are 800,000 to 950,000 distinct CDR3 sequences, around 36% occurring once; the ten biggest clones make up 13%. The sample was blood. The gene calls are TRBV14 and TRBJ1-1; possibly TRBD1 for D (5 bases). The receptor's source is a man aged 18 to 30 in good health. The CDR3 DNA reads TGTGCCAGCAGCCCCCCCCGCCGGGACAACACTGAAGCTTTCTTT. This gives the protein CASSPPRRDNTEAFF.